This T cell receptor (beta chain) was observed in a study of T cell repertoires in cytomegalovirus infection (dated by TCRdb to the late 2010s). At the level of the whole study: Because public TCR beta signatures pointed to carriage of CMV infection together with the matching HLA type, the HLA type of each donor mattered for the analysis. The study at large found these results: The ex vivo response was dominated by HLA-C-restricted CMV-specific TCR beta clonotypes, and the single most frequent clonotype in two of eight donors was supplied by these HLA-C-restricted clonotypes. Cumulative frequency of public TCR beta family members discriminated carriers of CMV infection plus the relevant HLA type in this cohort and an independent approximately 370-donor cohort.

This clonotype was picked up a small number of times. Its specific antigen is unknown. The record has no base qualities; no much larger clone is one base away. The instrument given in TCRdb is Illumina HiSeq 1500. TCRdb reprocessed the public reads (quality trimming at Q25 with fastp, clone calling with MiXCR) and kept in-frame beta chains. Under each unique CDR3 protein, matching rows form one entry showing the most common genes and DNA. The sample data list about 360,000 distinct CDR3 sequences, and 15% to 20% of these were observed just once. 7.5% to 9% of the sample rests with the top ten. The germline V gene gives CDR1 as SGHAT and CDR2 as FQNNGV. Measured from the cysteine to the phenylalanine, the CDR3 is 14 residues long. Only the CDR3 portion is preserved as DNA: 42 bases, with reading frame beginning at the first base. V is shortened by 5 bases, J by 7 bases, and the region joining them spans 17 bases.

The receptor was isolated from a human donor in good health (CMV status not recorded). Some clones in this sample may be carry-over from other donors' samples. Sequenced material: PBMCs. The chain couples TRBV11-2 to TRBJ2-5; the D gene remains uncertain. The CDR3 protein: CASSPLALRLTQYF. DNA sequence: TGTGCCAGCAGCCCCCTGGCGTTAAGGCTGACCCAGTACTTC.